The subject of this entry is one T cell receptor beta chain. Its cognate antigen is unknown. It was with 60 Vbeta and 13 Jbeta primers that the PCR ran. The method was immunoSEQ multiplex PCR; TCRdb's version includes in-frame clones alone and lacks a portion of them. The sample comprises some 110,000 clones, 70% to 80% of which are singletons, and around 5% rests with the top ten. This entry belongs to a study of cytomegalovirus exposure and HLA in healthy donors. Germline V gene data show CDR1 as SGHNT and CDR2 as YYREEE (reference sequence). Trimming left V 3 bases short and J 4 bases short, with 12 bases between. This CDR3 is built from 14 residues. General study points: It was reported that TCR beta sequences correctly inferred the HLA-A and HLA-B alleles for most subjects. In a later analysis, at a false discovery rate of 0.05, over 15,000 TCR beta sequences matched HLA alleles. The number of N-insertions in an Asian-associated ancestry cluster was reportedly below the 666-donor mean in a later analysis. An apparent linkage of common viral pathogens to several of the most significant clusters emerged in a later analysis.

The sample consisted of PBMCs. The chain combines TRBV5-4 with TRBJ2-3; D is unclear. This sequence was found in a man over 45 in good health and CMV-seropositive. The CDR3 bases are TGTGCCAGCAGCTCTCGACTGATTTCAGATACGCAGTATTTT. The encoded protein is CASSSRLISDTQYF.